This is a list of T cell receptor beta chains from one sample in a study of control samples from healthy donors and cancer patients. Some clones are missing from TCRdb's copy, which holds only in-frame ones; the method was immunoSEQ multiplex PCR. The repertoire holds more than 85,000 clones, with approximately 88% as singletons. The sequenced material came from PBMCs. Receptor source: a man aged 65-85 years with lung cancer. The CDR3 runs from the conserved cysteine through the conserved F or W. The D gene is left open where the match is weak.

TRBV15,TRBJ1-5,.,CATSRDSHQPQHF,TGTGCCACCAGCAGGGACAGCCATCAGCCCCAGCATTTT
TRBV7-2,TRBJ2-1,TRBD2,CASSPGLGNYNEQFF,TGTGCCAGCAGCCCGGGACTAGGGAACTACAATGAGCAGTTCTTC
TRBV2,TRBJ2-6,.,CASSNRETGANVLTF,TGTGCCAGCAGTAACAGGGAAACTGGGGCCAACGTCCTGACTTTC
TRBV2,TRBJ2-7,.,CASGDFPQGEQYF,TGTGCCAGCGGAGACTTTCCCCAGGGAGAGCAGTACTTC
TRBV11-2,TRBJ2-1,.,CASSLMMGGYNEQFF,TGTGCCAGCAGCTTAATGATGGGGGGCTACAATGAGCAGTTCTTC
TRBV6-4,TRBJ1-1,TRBD1,CASRTDRGLDTEAFF,TGTGCCAGCAGGACAGACAGGGGTCTGGACACTGAAGCTTTCTTT
TRBV9,TRBJ2-7,.,CASSIGRGYEQYF,TGTGCCAGCAGCATCGGACGGGGCTACGAGCAGTACTTC
TRBV2,TRBJ2-7,TRBD1,CASLDRVSYEQYF,TGTGCCAGCCTAGACAGGGTCTCCTACGAGCAGTACTTC
TRBV30,TRBJ1-2,.,CAWGRPFGPGYTF,TGTGCCTGGGGTCGACCGTTTGGGCCGGGCTACACCTTC
TRBV3-1/TRBV3-2,TRBJ2-7,TRBD2,CACSLGGGRPYEQYF,TGTGCCTGCAGCCTGGGGGGGGGACGTCCCTACGAGCAGTACTTC